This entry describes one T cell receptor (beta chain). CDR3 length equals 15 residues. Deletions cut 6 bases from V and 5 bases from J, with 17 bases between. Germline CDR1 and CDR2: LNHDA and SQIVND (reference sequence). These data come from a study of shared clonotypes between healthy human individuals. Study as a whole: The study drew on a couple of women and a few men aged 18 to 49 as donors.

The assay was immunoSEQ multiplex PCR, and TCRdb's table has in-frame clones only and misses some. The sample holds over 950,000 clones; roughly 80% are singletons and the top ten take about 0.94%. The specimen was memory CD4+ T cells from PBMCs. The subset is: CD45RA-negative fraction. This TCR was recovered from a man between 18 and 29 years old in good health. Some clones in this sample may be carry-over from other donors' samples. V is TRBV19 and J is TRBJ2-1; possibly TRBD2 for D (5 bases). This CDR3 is CASRKRGSGDNEQFF. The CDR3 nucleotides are TGTGCCAGTAGGAAACGCGGGTCCGGGGACAATGAGCAGTTCTTC.